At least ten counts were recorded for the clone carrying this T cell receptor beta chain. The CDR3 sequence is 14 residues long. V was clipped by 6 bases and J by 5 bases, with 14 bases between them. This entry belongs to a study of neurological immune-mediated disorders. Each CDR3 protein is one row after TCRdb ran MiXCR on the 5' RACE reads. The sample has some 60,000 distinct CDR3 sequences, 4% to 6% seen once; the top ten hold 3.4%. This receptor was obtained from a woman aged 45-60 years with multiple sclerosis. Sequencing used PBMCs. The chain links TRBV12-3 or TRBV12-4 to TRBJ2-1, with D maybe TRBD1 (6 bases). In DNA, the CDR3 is TGTGCCAGCAGCCAGAGGACAGCCAACAATGAGCAGTTCTTC. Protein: CASSQRTANNEQFF.